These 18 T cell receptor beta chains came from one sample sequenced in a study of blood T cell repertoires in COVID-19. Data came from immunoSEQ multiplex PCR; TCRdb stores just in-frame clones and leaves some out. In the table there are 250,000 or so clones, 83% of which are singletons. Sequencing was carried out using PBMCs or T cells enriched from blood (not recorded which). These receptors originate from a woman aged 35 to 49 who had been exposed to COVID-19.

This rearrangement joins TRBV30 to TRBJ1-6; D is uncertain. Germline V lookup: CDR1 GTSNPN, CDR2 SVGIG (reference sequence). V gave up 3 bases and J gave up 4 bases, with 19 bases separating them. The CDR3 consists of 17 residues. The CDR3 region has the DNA TGTGCCTGGAGCACGGGCGGACTCTTTACTTATAATTCACCCCTCCACTTT. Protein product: CAWSTGGLFTYNSPLHF.

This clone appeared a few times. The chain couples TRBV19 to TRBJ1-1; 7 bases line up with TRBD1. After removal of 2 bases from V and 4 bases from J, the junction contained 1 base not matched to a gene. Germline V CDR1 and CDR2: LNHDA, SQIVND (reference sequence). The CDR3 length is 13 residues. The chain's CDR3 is CASSIKGATEAFF. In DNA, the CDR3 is TGTGCCAGTAGTATAAAGGGGGCCACTGAAGCTTTCTTT.

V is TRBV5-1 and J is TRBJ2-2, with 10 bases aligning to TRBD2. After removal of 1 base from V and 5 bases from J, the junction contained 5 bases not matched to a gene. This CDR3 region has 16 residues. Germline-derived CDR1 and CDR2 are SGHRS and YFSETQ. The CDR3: CASSLWGTSETGELFF. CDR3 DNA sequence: TGCGCCAGCAGCTTGTGGGGGACTAGCGAGACCGGGGAGCTGTTTTTT. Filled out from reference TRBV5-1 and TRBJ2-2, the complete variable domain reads KAGVTQTPRYLIKTRGQQVTLSCSPISGHRSVSWYQQTPGQGLQFLFEYFSETQRNKGNFPGRFSGRQFSNSRSEMNVSTLELGDSALYLCASSLWGTSETGELFFGEGSRLTVL.

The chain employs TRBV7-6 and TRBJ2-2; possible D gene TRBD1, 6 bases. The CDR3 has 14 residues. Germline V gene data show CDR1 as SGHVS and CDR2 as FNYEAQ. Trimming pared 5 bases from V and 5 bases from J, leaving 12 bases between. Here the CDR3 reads CASSPGDPTGELFF. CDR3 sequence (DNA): TGTGCCAGCAGCCCAGGGGACCCGACCGGGGAGCTGTTTTTT.

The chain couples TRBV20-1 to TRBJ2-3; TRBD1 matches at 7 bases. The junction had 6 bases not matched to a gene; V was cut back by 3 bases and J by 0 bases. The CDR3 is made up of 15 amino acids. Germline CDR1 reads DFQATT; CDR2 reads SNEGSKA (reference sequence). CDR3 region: CSASLGQSSTDTQYF. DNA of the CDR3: TGCAGTGCTAGTCTGGGACAGTCTAGCACAGATACGCAGTATTTT.

The CDR3 loop reads CSVQGQDFFEQYF. The CDR3, as DNA: TGCAGCGTCCAAGGACAGGATTTTTTCGAGCAGTACTTC. The chain is built from TRBV29-1 and TRBJ2-7; 7 bases agree with TRBD1. This CDR3 contains 13 residues. From germline, CDR1 is SQVTM and CDR2 ANQGSEA. V shed 6 bases and J 6 bases; nucleotides not matched to a gene: 11.

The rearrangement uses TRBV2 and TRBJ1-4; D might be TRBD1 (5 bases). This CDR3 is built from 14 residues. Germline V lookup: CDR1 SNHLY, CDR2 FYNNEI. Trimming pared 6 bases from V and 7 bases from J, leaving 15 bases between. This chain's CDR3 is CASSASPQGEKLFF. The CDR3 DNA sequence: TGTGCCAGCAGCGCCTCCCCTCAGGGTGAAAAACTGTTTTTT.

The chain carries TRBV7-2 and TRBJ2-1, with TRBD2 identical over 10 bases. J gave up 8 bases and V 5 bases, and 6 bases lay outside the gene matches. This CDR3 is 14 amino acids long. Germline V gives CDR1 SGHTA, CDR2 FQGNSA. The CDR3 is CASSPGLAYDEQFF. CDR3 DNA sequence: TGTGCCAGCAGCCCGGGACTAGCGTACGATGAGCAGTTCTTC.

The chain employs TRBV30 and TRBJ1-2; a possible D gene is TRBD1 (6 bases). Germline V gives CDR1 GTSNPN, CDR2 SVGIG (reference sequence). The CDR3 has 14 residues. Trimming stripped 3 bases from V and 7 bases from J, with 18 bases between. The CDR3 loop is CAWSPGHLTGGYTF. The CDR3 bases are TGTGCCTGGAGCCCGGGACACTTAACGGGTGGCTACACCTTC.

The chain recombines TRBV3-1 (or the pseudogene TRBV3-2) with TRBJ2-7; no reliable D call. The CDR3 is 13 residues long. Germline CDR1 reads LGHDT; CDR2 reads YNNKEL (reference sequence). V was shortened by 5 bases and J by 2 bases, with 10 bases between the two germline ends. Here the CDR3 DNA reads TGTGCCAGCAGCAGACTGGGTACCTACGAGCAGTACTTC. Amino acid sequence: CASSRLGTYEQYF.

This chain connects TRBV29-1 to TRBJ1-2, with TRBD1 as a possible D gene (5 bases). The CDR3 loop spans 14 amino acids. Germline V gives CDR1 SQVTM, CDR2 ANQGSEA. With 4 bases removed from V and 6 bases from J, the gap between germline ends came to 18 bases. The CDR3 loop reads CSVAGEWGLDGYTF. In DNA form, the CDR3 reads TGCAGCGTTGCTGGTGAGTGGGGCCTGGATGGCTACACCTTC.

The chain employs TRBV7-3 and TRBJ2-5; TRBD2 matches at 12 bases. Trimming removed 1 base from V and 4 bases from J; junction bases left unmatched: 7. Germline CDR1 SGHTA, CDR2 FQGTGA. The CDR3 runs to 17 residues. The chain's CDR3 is CASSLNPSGGAGETQYF. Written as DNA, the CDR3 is TGTGCCAGCAGCTTAAACCCTAGCGGGGGGGCCGGAGAGACCCAGTACTTC.

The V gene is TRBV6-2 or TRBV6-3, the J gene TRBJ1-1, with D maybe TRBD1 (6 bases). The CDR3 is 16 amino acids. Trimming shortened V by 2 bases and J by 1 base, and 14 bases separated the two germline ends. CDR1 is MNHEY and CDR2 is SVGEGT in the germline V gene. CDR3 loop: CASSYPRRGGNTEAFF. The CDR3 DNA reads TGTGCCAGCAGTTACCCCAGGAGAGGGGGGAACACTGAAGCTTTCTTT.

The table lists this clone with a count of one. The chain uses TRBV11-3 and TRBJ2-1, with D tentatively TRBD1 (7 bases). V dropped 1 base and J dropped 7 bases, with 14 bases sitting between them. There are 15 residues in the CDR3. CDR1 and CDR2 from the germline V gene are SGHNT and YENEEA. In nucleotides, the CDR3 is TGTGCCAGCAGCTTAGGGGGAGGACAGGAGAATGAGCAGTTCTTC. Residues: CASSLGGGQENEQFF.

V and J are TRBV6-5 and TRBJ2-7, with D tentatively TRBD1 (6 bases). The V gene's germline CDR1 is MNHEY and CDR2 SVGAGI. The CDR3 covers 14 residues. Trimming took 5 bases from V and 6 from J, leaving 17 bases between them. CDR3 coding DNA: TGTGCCAGCAGTCGCCCAGGGGATTGGGGCGAGCAGTACTTC. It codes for CASSRPGDWGEQYF.

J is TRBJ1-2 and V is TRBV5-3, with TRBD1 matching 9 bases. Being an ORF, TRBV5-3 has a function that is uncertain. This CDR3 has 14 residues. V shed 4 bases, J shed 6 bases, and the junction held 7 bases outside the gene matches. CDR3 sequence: CARSLSTGGDGYTF. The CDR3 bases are TGTGCCAGAAGCCTCTCGACAGGGGGAGATGGCTACACCTTC.

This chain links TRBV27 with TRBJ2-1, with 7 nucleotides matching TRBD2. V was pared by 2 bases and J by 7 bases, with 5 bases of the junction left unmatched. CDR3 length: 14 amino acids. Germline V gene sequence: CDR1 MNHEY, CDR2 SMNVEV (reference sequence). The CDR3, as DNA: TGTGCCAGCAGTTTAGCGGGGGATGGAAATGAGCAGTTCTTC. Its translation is CASSLAGDGNEQFF.

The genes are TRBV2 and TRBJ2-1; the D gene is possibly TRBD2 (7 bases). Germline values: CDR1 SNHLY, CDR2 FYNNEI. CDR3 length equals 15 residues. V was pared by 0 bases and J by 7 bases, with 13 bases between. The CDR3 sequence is CASSEALGGLNEQFF. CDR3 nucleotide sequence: TGTGCCAGCAGTGAAGCGCTGGGGGGGCTGAATGAGCAGTTCTTC.